Shown below are 13 T cell receptor beta chains from a single sample sequenced in a study of molecular identifiers for immune sequencing clone quantification. One entry per CDR3 protein results from TCRdb running MiXCR on the PCR reads. In the table there are about 97,000 distinct CDR3 sequences, under 40% of which are singletons. The sample comprised naive CD8+ T cells from blood, with Jurkat cell RNA spiked in. Sample subset: FACS-sorted CD8+CD4-CCR7+CD45RA+ naive T cells. The origin of the receptors is a human donor in good health. Some libraries in this study had Jurkat cell RNA spiked in.

This clonotype turned up a few times. The chain employs TRBV19 and TRBJ2-7; either TRBD1 or TRBD2 may supply D (5 bases each). Trimming left V 8 bases short and J 5 bases short, with 16 bases between. The length of the CDR3 is 13 residues. Looked up from germline, CDR1 is LNHDA and CDR2 is SQIVND (reference sequence). CDR3 DNA: TGTGCCAGTGACGAGGGGCAGGGCGACGAGCAGTACTTC. The encoded protein is CASDEGQGDEQYF.

This clonotype was seen at least ten times. This chain links TRBV29-1 with TRBJ2-3; D is uncertain. Trimming stripped 3 bases from V and 5 bases from J, with 15 bases between. This CDR3 is 14 amino acids long. The V gene's germline CDR1 is SQVTM and CDR2 ANQGSEA. CDR3: CSVESPVGGDTQYF. CDR3 in DNA: TGCAGCGTTGAGAGTCCCGTGGGTGGAGATACGCAGTATTTT.

With regard to this clonotype: This may stem from a read error, because a much larger clone lies one nucleotide away. The gene calls are TRBV7-2 and TRBJ2-5; D is possibly TRBD1 (7 bases). This CDR3 has 16 amino acids. The ends were cut back, 4 bases at V and 7 bases at J, with 22 bases in the middle. CDR1 and CDR2 (germline): SGHTA, FQGNSA. Here the CDR3 reads CASSSTDREDLGTQYF. CDR3 sequence (DNA): TGTGCCAGCAGCTCAACAGACAGGGAGGACCTAGGGACCCAGTACTTC.

This clonotype has more than one count but fewer than ten. This chain connects TRBV7-6 to TRBJ2-1; D tentatively fits TRBD1 or TRBD2 (5 bases each). Germline V gene lookup returns CDR1 SGHVS and CDR2 FNYEAQ. This CDR3 is 16 amino acids long. Deletions cut 0 bases from V and 0 bases from J, with 9 bases between. Here the CDR3 DNA reads TGTGCCAGCAGCTTAGCGGGGACGAGCTCCTACAATGAGCAGTTCTTC. The encoded protein is CASSLAGTSSYNEQFF.

This clonotype was recorded many times. The chain joins TRBV29-1 to TRBJ2-2; unclear D gene. Germline-derived CDR1 and CDR2 are SQVTM and ANQGSEA. The CDR3 has 13 amino acids. V shed 6 bases and J shed 1 base, with 9 bases lying between them. CDR3 residues: CSVADGNTGELFF. Written as DNA, the CDR3 is TGCAGCGTCGCTGACGGGAACACCGGGGAGCTGTTTTTT.

As regards this clonotype: This may be a read error, as it is one base from a much larger clone. The chain carries TRBV7-9 and TRBJ2-1, with a tentative D call TRBD1 (5 bases). The CDR3 is 16 residues long. Germline V gene sequence: CDR1 SEHNR, CDR2 FQNEAQ (reference sequence). The V and J ends lost 5 bases and 3 bases respectively, with 17 bases between them. The DNA of the CDR3 is TGTGCCAGCAGCCTCCCCACGCAGGGCTTCTACAATGAGCAGTTCTTC. It translates to CASSLPTQGFYNEQFF.

The chain links TRBV4-1 to TRBJ2-7; the D is unclear. V gave up 3 bases and J gave up 0 bases, with 12 bases separating them. The CDR3 is 15 amino acids. Germline lookup yields CDR1 MGHRA and CDR2 YSYEKL. CDR3 sequence: CASSQVRVGSYEQYF. CDR3 bases: TGCGCCAGCAGCCAGGTTCGGGTCGGCTCCTACGAGCAGTACTTC.

In this sample, this clonotype turned up many times. V is TRBV7-8 and J is TRBJ2-2; D is unresolved. The V and J ends lost 5 bases and 6 bases respectively, with 10 bases between them. The germline gives CDR1 SGHVS, CDR2 FQNEAQ. The CDR3 length is 13 residues. DNA for the CDR3: TGTGCCAGCAGCCTATCCCTAGCCGGGGAGCTGTTTTTT. As protein: CASSLSLAGELFF.

This rearrangement joins TRBV2 to TRBJ1-1; possibly TRBD1 for D (5 bases). Trimming removed 6 bases from V and 3 bases from J, with 17 bases in between. The CDR3 contains 15 residues. CDR1 SNHLY and CDR2 FYNNEI come from the germline V gene. CDR3 loop: CASSRWGGRDTEAFF. In DNA, the CDR3 is TGTGCCAGCAGCCGTTGGGGCGGACGGGACACTGAAGCTTTCTTT. Complete variable domain (other parts from reference TRBV2 and TRBJ1-1): EPEVTQTPSHQVTQMGQEVILRCVPISNHLYFYWYRQILGQKVEFLVSFYNNEISEKSEIFDDQFSVERPDGSNFTLKIRSTKLEDSAMYFCASSRWGGRDTEAFFGQGTRLTVV.

Points on this clonotype: Being one base from a much bigger clone, this may be a read error. The rearrangement joins TRBV27 to TRBJ1-5; a weak D match, TRBD1 (5 bases). In germline, CDR1 is MNHEY, CDR2 SMNVEV (reference sequence). CDR3 length: 14 residues. The DNA of the CDR3 is TGTGCCGGCAGTTTATTAGGGGCAAATCAGCCCCAGCATTTT. Translation gives CAGSLLGANQPQHF.

Ten or more counts support this clonotype. The V and J genes are TRBV7-6 and TRBJ2-5; D tentatively fits TRBD1 or TRBD2 (5 bases each). V was pared by 3 bases and J by 4 bases, with 15 bases between. CDR3 size: 15 residues. CDR1 and CDR2 (germline): SGHVS, FNYEAQ. CDR3 region: CASSFGAWKGETQYF. CDR3 DNA: TGTGCCAGCAGCTTCGGGGCCTGGAAGGGAGAGACCCAGTACTTC.

This clonotype was counted between two and nine times. The CDR3 loop reads CASSWGTKSTDTQYF. The CDR3 DNA sequence: TGTGCCAGTAGTTGGGGGACGAAAAGCACAGATACGCAGTATTTT. This chain uses TRBV19 with TRBJ2-3, with D perhaps given as TRBD1 or TRBD2 (5 bases each). The CDR3 contains 15 residues. The germline V and J ends were trimmed by 5 bases and 0 bases, with 12 bases remaining between them. Germline-derived CDR1 and CDR2 are LNHDA and SQIVND (reference sequence).

There are a few counts of this clonotype. The J gene is TRBJ1-2, the V gene TRBV12-3 or TRBV12-4; 10 nucleotides agree with TRBD1. The CDR3 runs 13 residues. The V and J ends lost 10 bases and 7 bases, in that order; junction bases with no gene match: 9. The CDR3 loop is CAIPGQGLSGYTF. The CDR3 DNA sequence: TGTGCCATCCCGGGACAGGGGCTGAGTGGCTACACCTTC.